These 5 T cell receptor beta chains share one sample of origin, sequenced in a study of shared clonotypes between healthy human individuals. Using immunoSEQ multiplex PCR, the repertoire was profiled, and TCRdb retains in-frame clones only, with some absent. The sample yields some 2 million clones, less than 95% seen once. CD45RO-negative cells were positively selected for CCR7, leaving out terminally differentiated effector memory CD45RA+ cells. Sample: naive CD8+ T cells sorted from blood. The receptors stem from a young man in good health.

The V call is TRBV6-4, the J call TRBJ1-1; D remains ambiguous. This CDR3 spans 17 amino acids. V was trimmed by 4 bases and J by 3 bases, leaving 21 bases between them. CDR1 and CDR2 (germline): MRHNA, SNTAGT. This chain's CDR3 is CASSVALRVHFDTEAFF. Here the CDR3 DNA reads TGTGCCAGCAGTGTCGCCTTGAGGGTACATTTCGACACTGAAGCTTTCTTT.

The chain couples TRBV29-1 to TRBJ1-1; D is perhaps TRBD1 (5 bases). Germline loops: CDR1 SQVTM, CDR2 ANQGSEA. This CDR3 has 13 amino acids. V lost 0 bases and J 4 bases, leaving 9 bases between the germline ends. This CDR3 is CSVEEGVGTEAFF. The CDR3 DNA follows: TGCAGCGTTGAAGAGGGGGTTGGCACTGAAGCTTTCTTT.

This clone has only one observation. The V call is TRBV7-9, the J call TRBJ2-1, with TRBD2 identical over 9 bases. The CDR3 is 14 residues long. The trim removed 3 bases at V and 9 bases at J, leaving 6 bases unmatched. Germline V CDR1 and CDR2: SEHNR, FQNEAQ (reference sequence). CDR3 nucleotide sequence: TGTGCCAGCAGCTTGGCGGGAGGGCCGACTGAGCAGTTCTTC. Encoded protein: CASSLAGGPTEQFF.

This clone was seen a single time. The V and J genes are TRBV6-1 and TRBJ1-2; a weak D match, TRBD1 (5 bases). Germline assignment: CDR1 MNHNS and CDR2 SASEGT. Trimming took off 6 bases at V and 6 bases at J, with 11 bases between the two ends. The CDR3 length is 12 residues. CDR3 residues: CASSHGTDGYTF. The CDR3 region has the DNA TGTGCCAGCAGCCATGGGACGGATGGCTACACCTTC.

This clone appeared once. This chain joins TRBV4-3 and TRBJ2-3, with 9 nucleotides matching TRBD2. Germline-derived CDR1 and CDR2 are LGHNA and YSLEER. This CDR3 is built from 19 residues. The trim removed 0 bases at V and 3 bases at J, leaving 13 bases unmatched. CDR3 bases: TGCGCCAGCAGCCAAGATGGAGTAGCGGGAGCTGAAGGGACAGATACGCAGTATTTT. This gives the protein CASSQDGVAGAEGTDTQYF.